This T cell receptor (beta chain) was profiled in a study of blood T cells in healthy people across ages (dated by TCRdb to the mid-2010s). Background for the entire study: In model experiments, template switching captured roughly one uniquely barcoded TCR beta cDNA molecule for every two T cells. Using deep sequencing normalized with unique cDNA molecular identifiers, the study measured how TCR beta repertoire diversity changes with age. Four age groups were formed from the donors: young (average about 16 years), middle-aged (approximately 39), aged (more than 55) and long-lived (approximately 78). Donors of different ages were randomly distributed across sequencing lanes to avoid experimental bias. Two additional independent replicas of 1 million unique cDNA reads from the same blood draw were analyzed for two donors (one aged 18 to 30 and one aged 80 or older).

The roughly 42 donors, aged about 6 to 100 years, were systemically healthy Caucasian individuals from Russia. Ten milliliters of peripheral blood were drawn from each donor into EDTA-treated Vacutainer tubes. Ficoll-Paque density-gradient centrifugation was used to isolate PBMCs, with at least 7 million per sample. Total RNA was extracted from PBMCs with Trizol reagent, with at least 6 micrograms obtained per sample. Naive CD45RAhigh/CD27high T cell percentages were measured by flow cytometry on a PBMC aliquot from every donor. The germline V gene sets CDR1 to SQVTM and CDR2 to ANQGSEA. Trimming costs V 0 bases and J 8 bases, and their ends lie 6 bases apart. The CDR3 starts with the cysteine, ends with the phenylalanine, and has 11 residues. CDR3 DNA is the only sequence kept; it has 33 bases, read in frame from the first base. Overall results and qualifications from the work: Estimates of total diversity based on one million sequenced T cells were considered lower bounds and underestimates. Compared with the aged group, the long-lived group had more naive CD4+ T cells, fewer expanded clones and increased TCR diversity, suggesting age selection. Because the CMV infection status of the donors was unknown, age-related changes in expanded clonotypes may potentially have been confounded. As age increased, observed TCR beta diversity per million T cells dropped in a roughly linear way, and a significant reduction was already evident by age 40. Since profiling was done on bulk unsorted PBMCs, naive and antigen-experienced compartments could not be conclusively compared. The percentage of naive T cells measured by flow cytometry correlated strongly with observed TCR beta diversity.

This clonotype was counted many times. Its cognate antigen has yet to be identified. Qualities for individual bases were not recorded, and no much larger clone is one base off. The protocol used for the library was 5' RACE. Instrument used: Illumina HiSeq 2500. A second about 7 to 12 cycle PCR used a sample-barcoded 5' primer and a J-beta primer mix. Each TCR beta cDNA molecule received a unique molecular identifier from a template-switch 5' adaptor carrying 12 random nucleotides. At least 3 million CDR3-containing paired-end reads were obtained from each sample. The Mint cDNA synthesis kit, primed by a TRBC-specific oligonucleotide, was used to synthesize first-strand cDNA from all RNA. Following uracil-DNA glycosylase treatment, a first 18-cycle PCR with universal primers M1SS and BC2_uni_R was performed on all cDNA. In the paper's pipeline: For normalization, 1 million high-quality reads, each with a distinct molecular identifier, were randomly selected from each sample. Instead of being binned into consensus sequences, reads that shared molecular identifiers were thrown out. MiTCR, set to a Q25 quality threshold and the strictest error-elimination algorithm, was used for CDR3 identification, clonotype clustering and error correction. A nonparametric unseen species model using Euler transformation provided a lower-bound estimate of total TCR beta diversity. TCRdb passed the public sequencing reads through fastp at Q25 and MiXCR, retaining productive beta sequences. For every CDR3 protein sequence, its rows merge into one entry that carries the most common genes and DNA. In this record, the V and J calls reflect TCRdb's handling and not the investigators' own analysis. This sample comprises around 800,000 distinct CDR3 sequences, more than 35% of them detected only once. Around 18% of the sample comes from the top ten.

The sample comprised blood. The chain joins TRBV29-1 to TRBJ2-3; no D gene can be assigned with confidence. The TCR was taken from a man of 80 years or more in good health. Here is the DNA: TGCAGCGTTGAAGAGCGTCGTACGCAGTATTTT. It specifies CSVEERRTQYF.